A selection of T cell receptor beta chains follows, all from one sample in a study of T cells after yellow fever vaccination. TCRdb re-called the 5' RACE reads through MiXCR, storing one row per CDR3 protein. The sample consists of around 590,000 distinct CDR3 sequences, 9% to 15% of them appearing once. The material sequenced was PBMCs, taken on the day of the yellow fever booster vaccination. The receptor source for this set is a man aged 30 to 39 who received the YFV17D yellow fever vaccine. The CDR3 runs from the conserved cysteine through the conserved F or W. D genes are given only for firm matches. Size is stated for part of the rows, as once, few or many counts, or as a class when the clone is expanded.

j_gene	len	abundance	v_gene	d_gene	CDR3nt	CDR3aa
TRBJ2-5	11	-	TRBV6-6	-	TGTGCCAGCAGTCTAAGAGCGTCCCAGTACTTC	CASSLRASQYF
TRBJ2-5	14	-	TRBV20-1	TRBD2	TGCAGTGCTAGTGGGCGGGAGCATTTAGAGACCCAGTACTTC	CSASGREHLETQYF
TRBJ2-3	13	-	TRBV21-1	-	TGTGCCAGCAGGACGACCGGCACAGATACGCAGTATTTT	CASRTTGTDTQYF
TRBJ2-3	20	many	TRBV6-2/TRBV6-3	TRBD1	TGTGCCAGCAGCCCCCGGACAGCCGGACAGGGGGCTAGTTTCACAGATACGCAGTATTTT	CASSPRTAGQGASFTDTQYF
TRBJ2-3	13	few	TRBV27	-	TGTGCCAGCAGCCACGGTAGAACCGATACGCAGTATTTT	CASSHGRTDTQYF
TRBJ2-5	13	many	TRBV3-1	-	TGTGCCAGCAGACGACAGACACAAGAGACCCAGTACTTC	CASRRQTQETQYF
TRBJ1-4	16	few	TRBV5-5	-	TGTGCCAGCTCCGAAGGACCCACCTCCGGGAATGAAAAACTGTTTTTT	CASSEGPTSGNEKLFF
TRBJ2-2	12	-	TRBV20-1	-	TGCAGTGCTCCAGGACTATCCGGGGAGCTGTTTTTT	CSAPGLSGELFF
TRBJ1-1	15	few	TRBV7-2	-	TGTGCCAGCAGCCCCCGATTCCTGGGGGACACTGAAGCTTTCTTT	CASSPRFLGDTEAFF
TRBJ1-1	12	few	TRBV2	-	TGTGCCAGCATTAGGGTTAACACTGAAGCTTTCTTT	CASIRVNTEAFF
TRBJ2-1	14	few	TRBV6-9	TRBD2	TGTGCCAGCAGCTTACTAGCGTATTACAATGAGCAGTTCTTC	CASSLLAYYNEQFF
TRBJ1-2	18	-	TRBV27	TRBD1	TGTGCCAGCAGTTCTGACAGGAGTGGGACAGGGGAGAACTATGGCTACACCTTC	CASSSDRSGTGENYGYTF
TRBJ1-4	18	-	TRBV15	-	TGTGCCACCAGCAGAGATAGCGGGCGGGCCGCGACGGGTGTAAAACTGTTTTTT	CATSRDSGRAATGVKLFF
TRBJ1-3	16	-	TRBV4-3	-	TGCGCCAGCAGCCAAGATGGGCCTGCGGGGAGAAACACCATATATTTT	CASSQDGPAGRNTIYF
TRBJ2-1	13	few	TRBV6-2/TRBV6-3	TRBD1	TGTGCCAGCAGTGACACAGGGGGCTTGAATCTTTTCTTC	CASSDTGGLNLFF
TRBJ2-7	13	few	TRBV5-1	-	TGCGCCAGCACCACCGGGACAACGGGCGAGCAGTACTTC	CASTTGTTGEQYF
TRBJ2-3	16	-	TRBV6-2/TRBV6-3	-	TGTGCCAGCAGTTACCCGGTCCTTGGGGACACAGATACGCAGTATTTT	CASSYPVLGDTDTQYF
TRBJ2-1	15	few	TRBV7-8	TRBD2	TGTGCCAGCAGCTTCAAGCTAGCGGGATACAATGAGCAGTTCTTC	CASSFKLAGYNEQFF
TRBJ1-5	14	-	TRBV5-5	-	TGTGCCAGCAGCACCCGACAGAGCAATCAGCCCCAGCATTTT	CASSTRQSNQPQHF
TRBJ1-2	15	-	TRBV29-1	TRBD1	TGCAGCGTTGGTGAACCGGGACAGGGGGCCAATGGCTACACCTTC	CSVGEPGQGANGYTF